The present T cell receptor (beta chain) was sequenced within a study of blood T cell repertoires in COVID-19. TCRdb keeps only in-frame clones here, not all; method: immunoSEQ multiplex PCR. The table records under 250,000 clones, about 88% of them present only once. Looked up from germline, CDR1 is MNHEY and CDR2 is SVGAGI. Trimming pared 5 bases from V and 5 bases from J, leaving 10 bases between. The CDR3 runs to 14 residues. The chain is built from TRBV6-5 and TRBJ1-6; maybe TRBD1 (6 bases). The receptor's source is a man in his forties with acute or convalescent COVID-19. Sequencing was carried out using peripheral blood. The CDR3 is CASSRDTHNSPLHF. CDR3 nucleotides: TGTGCCAGCAGTCGGGACACTCATAATTCACCCCTCCACTTT.